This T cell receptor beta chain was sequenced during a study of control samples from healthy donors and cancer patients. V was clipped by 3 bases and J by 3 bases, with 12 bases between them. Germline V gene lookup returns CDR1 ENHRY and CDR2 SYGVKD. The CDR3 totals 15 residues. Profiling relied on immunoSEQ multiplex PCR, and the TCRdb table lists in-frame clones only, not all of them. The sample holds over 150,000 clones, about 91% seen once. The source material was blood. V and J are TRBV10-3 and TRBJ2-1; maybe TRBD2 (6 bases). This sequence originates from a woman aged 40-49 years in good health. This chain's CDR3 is CAISDSGGDYNEQFF. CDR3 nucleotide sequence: TGTGCCATCAGTGACTCCGGGGGAGACTACAATGAGCAGTTCTTC.